The source of this T cell receptor (beta chain) is a study of CD8 T cells in ankylosing spondylitis. The study, taken as a whole, reports: A TCR beta motif of roughly 8 highly homologous variants seemed to mark ankylosing spondylitis blood. There was reportedly significant enrichment of clones that were disease-linked in matched ankylosing spondylitis synovial fluid. Previously reported in reactive arthritis synovial fluid and blood were some of the motif variants.

Quantitative 5'-RACE was performed with molecular barcodes, and it yielded the TCR beta libraries. TCRdb re-called the 5' RACE reads with MiXCR, one entry per CDR3 protein. The sample has approximately 90,000 distinct CDR3 sequences; 7.5% to 9% are singletons. Trimming cost V 0 bases and J 4 bases, with 9 bases left between them. The germline gives CDR1 MGHRA, CDR2 YSYEKL. This CDR3 region has 14 residues. This clonotype was counted ten times or more. Its antigen is still unknown. The clonotype originates from a male donor with ankylosing spondylitis or in good health (not recorded which). The genes are TRBV4-1 and TRBJ1-2; the D is unclear. The specimen sequenced was blood, either unsorted or a sorted T cell fraction (not recorded which). Here the CDR3 DNA reads TGCGCCAGCAGCCAAGATCGGGGTCCCTATGGCTACACCTTC. Amino acid sequence: CASSQDRGPYGYTF.